This T cell receptor beta chain was recovered during a study of T cells in Graves' hyperthyroidism and ophthalmopathy. The overall study: Peripheral blood draws took place at initial diagnosis, ahead of any treatment.

Study results and caveats: A 13 V-J model separated ophthalmopathy from stable hyperthyroidism. Most thyroid-expanded clonotypes above 0.001 were also found in blood.

In its sample, this clonotype was seen many times. What it binds is unknown. On the basis of clinical symptoms, serum thyroxine and TRAb, thyroid ultrasound and orbital computed tomography, diagnoses were made. RNA transcripts gave rise to amplified TCR beta CDR3 regions. The HTBI primer set drove a first-round RT-PCR of the TCR CDR3. TCRdb re-called the multiplex PCR reads with MiXCR, one entry per CDR3 protein. Of around 350,000 distinct CDR3 sequences listed, about 18% are singletons. V lost 0 bases to trimming and J lost 1 base, with 6 bases between them. CDR1 and CDR2 from the germline V gene are DFQATT and SNEGSKA (reference sequence). The CDR3 spans 13 residues.

The chain joins TRBV20-1 to TRBJ1-1; D is unresolved. Sequencing was done on a sample of blood. The receptor comes from a young woman with Graves' hyperthyroidism. The CDR3 spells CSAREFENTEAFF. Written as DNA, the CDR3 is TGCAGTGCTAGAGAATTTGAGAACACTGAAGCTTTCTTT.